The 17 T cell receptor beta chains below were found in one sample sequenced in a study of blood T cell repertoires in COVID-19. Assay: immunoSEQ multiplex PCR; the TCRdb copy retains only in-frame clones and omits some. This sample carries 60,000 to 85,000 clones, approximately 80% of them seen once, and the ten largest clones take approximately 20%. Sequencing was carried out using peripheral blood. The receptors here all came from a woman aged 55-75 years with acute or convalescent COVID-19.

The CDR3 nucleotides read TGTGCCAGCAGCTTAGTGGCAGGGTGGCAAGAGACCCAGTACTTC. Translated: CASSLVAGWQETQYF. V and J are TRBV7-6 and TRBJ2-5, with D possibly TRBD1 on 5 matching bases. CDR1 is SGHVS and CDR2 is FNYEAQ in the germline V gene. The CDR3 is 15 amino acids. Deletions cut 1 base from V and 2 bases from J, with 11 bases between.

This rearrangement joins TRBV7-9 to TRBJ1-3; no reliable D call. The CDR3 has 16 amino acids. Germline V gives CDR1 SEHNR, CDR2 FQNEAQ (reference sequence). The V end lost 2 bases, the J end lost 0 bases, and 11 bases lay between the germline ends. The CDR3 loop reads CASSLLATNSGNTIYF. The CDR3 DNA reads TGTGCCAGCAGCTTATTGGCCACCAACTCTGGAAACACCATATATTTT.

J is TRBJ1-2 and V is TRBV30, with 10 bases that match TRBD1. J lost 3 bases, V lost 4 bases, and 8 bases had no gene match. The CDR3 covers 15 residues. Germline CDR1 GTSNPN, CDR2 SVGIG (reference sequence). The CDR3 loop reads CAWTPGTGEYYGYTF. As DNA, the CDR3 is TGTGCCTGGACTCCCGGGACAGGGGAGTACTATGGCTACACCTTC. Complete variable domain (other parts from reference TRBV30 and TRBJ1-2): SQTIHQWPATLVQPVGSPLSLECTVEGTSNPNLYWYRQAAGRGLQLLFYSVGIGQISSEVPQNLSASRPQDRQFILSSKKLLLSDSGFYLCAWTPGTGEYYGYTFGSGTRLTVV.

This clone was recorded only once. V and J are TRBV6-5 and TRBJ2-5; D perhaps matches TRBD2 (6 bases). This CDR3 has 13 residues. V lost 6 bases and J 4 bases, leaving 12 bases between the germline ends. Germline V lookup: CDR1 MNHEY, CDR2 SVGAGI. This CDR3 is CASSSLGGETQYF. Written as DNA, the CDR3 is TGTGCCAGCAGCTCCCTCGGGGGAGAGACCCAGTACTTC.

CDR3 region: CASSAGLTEQYF. The CDR3 DNA follows: TGTGCCAGCAGCGCCGGACTAACGGAGCAGTACTTC. V usage is TRBV5-5 and J usage is TRBJ2-7; a possible D gene is TRBD2 (6 bases). The germline gives CDR1 SGHKS, CDR2 YYEKEE (reference sequence). The CDR3 totals 12 residues. V dropped 4 bases and J dropped 7 bases, with 12 bases sitting between them.

V and J are TRBV28 and TRBJ1-2, with TRBD1 matching 10 bases. The V segment lost 6 bases and the J segment 8 bases; nucleotides outside the gene matches: 21. The CDR3 is 18 residues long. The germline V gene has CDR1 MDHEN and CDR2 SYDVKM. The CDR3 nucleotides are TGTGCCAGCAGGGACCTACCGGGACAGGGGTCGGCCAGTGAGGGCTACACCTTC. Translated: CASRDLPGQGSASEGYTF.

This clone was observed once. This rearrangement joins TRBV5-1 to TRBJ1-2, with D perhaps matching TRBD1 (6 bases). CDR3 length: 14 residues. The V end lost 2 bases, the J end lost 6 bases, and 14 bases lay between the germline ends. CDR1 is SGHRS and CDR2 is YFSETQ in the germline V gene. Here the CDR3 reads CASSLSGAINGYTF. In nucleotides, the CDR3 is TGCGCCAGCAGCTTATCAGGGGCGATAAATGGCTACACCTTC.

This clone was found once. This chain connects TRBV18 to TRBJ2-7; no clear D. V lost 6 bases and J lost 5, with 14 bases in between. Germline CDR1 KGHSH, CDR2 LQKENI. The CDR3 contains 13 residues. The CDR3 DNA is TGTGCCAGCTCCACTAACCAGTACCACGAGCAGTACTTC. Residues: CASSTNQYHEQYF.

This clone has just a few counts. V usage is TRBV18 and J usage is TRBJ2-5; D not certain. Germline lookup yields CDR1 KGHSH and CDR2 LQKENI. The CDR3 consists of 12 residues. V lost 1 base to trimming and J lost 3 bases, with 3 bases between them. DNA for the CDR3: TGTGCCAGCTCACCACTAGAAGAGACCCAGTACTTC. Translated: CASSPLEETQYF.

V is TRBV19 and J is TRBJ2-1; 8 positions match TRBD1. V was pared by 7 bases and J by 8 bases, with 10 bases of the junction left unmatched. This CDR3 spans 14 amino acids. The germline gives CDR1 LNHDA, CDR2 SQIVND (reference sequence). The CDR3 is CASKRDRWFDEQFF. In DNA form, the CDR3 reads TGTGCCAGTAAAAGGGACAGGTGGTTCGATGAGCAGTTCTTC.

The genes are TRBV7-2 and TRBJ2-7, with D possibly matching TRBD2 (7 bases). The CDR3 loop spans 15 amino acids. Looked up from germline, CDR1 is SGHTA and CDR2 is FQGNSA. Trimming removed 1 base at V and 8 bases at J, with 18 bases between. CDR3 loop: CASSLEGGDVVKQYF. The CDR3 DNA reads TGTGCCAGCAGCTTAGAGGGGGGGGATGTGGTCAAGCAGTACTTC.

This clone was seen more than once but under ten times. V and J are TRBV4-2 and TRBJ2-1, with a weak D call TRBD2 (6 bases). Trimming left V 0 bases short and J 2 bases short, with 14 bases between. Germline CDR1 and CDR2: LGHNA and YNFKEQ. CDR3 length: 17 residues. The CDR3 loop is CASSQDPSSGAYNEQFF. The CDR3 bases are TGTGCCAGCAGCCAAGATCCGAGTAGCGGAGCCTACAATGAGCAGTTCTTC.

The chain uses TRBV29-1 and TRBJ1-1; TRBD1 aligns across 7 bases. Germline CDR1 reads SQVTM; CDR2 reads ANQGSEA. The V and J ends lost 3 bases and 11 bases, in that order; junction bases with no gene match: 9. There are 12 residues in the CDR3. In DNA form, the CDR3 reads TGCAGCGTTGAGGAGGGGGCCGAACCTGCTTTCTTT. It specifies CSVEEGAEPAFF.

The chain has TRBV30 and TRBJ2-5; 11 nucleotides align to TRBD2. Germline CDR1 is GTSNPN and CDR2 is SVGIG (reference sequence). The CDR3 runs 13 residues. Trimming took 3 bases from V and 4 from J; bases not matched to a gene: 1. CDR3 region: CAWRLAGVETQYF. The CDR3 DNA follows: TGTGCCTGGAGACTAGCGGGGGTAGAGACCCAGTACTTC.

V is TRBV6-5 and J is TRBJ1-1; D is perhaps TRBD1 (5 bases). CDR3 length: 15 amino acids. Germline V gene lookup returns CDR1 MNHEY and CDR2 SVGAGI. Trimming took off 6 bases at V and 4 bases at J, with 18 bases between the two ends. CDR3 sequence reads: CASSRQWMGGTEAFF. The CDR3 DNA follows: TGTGCCAGCAGCCGACAGTGGATGGGGGGCACTGAAGCTTTCTTT.

This chain joins TRBV11-2 and TRBJ2-7; TRBD2 aligns across 7 bases. The germline gives CDR1 SGHAT, CDR2 FQNNGV. This CDR3 region has 17 residues. The V gene end was trimmed by 5 bases and the J gene end by 1 base; junction bases not matched to a gene: 14. CDR3 in DNA: TGTGCCAGCAGCCTCCGTCTGGGTGGGCGGGGGTCCTACGAGCAGTACGTC. Translating it yields CASSLRLGGRGSYEQYV.

The J gene is TRBJ2-3, the V gene TRBV6-5; 7 bases line up with TRBD1. This CDR3 has 15 amino acids. Germline V lookup: CDR1 MNHEY, CDR2 SVGAGI. V was pared by 8 bases and J by 4 bases, with 12 bases of the junction left unmatched. Here the CDR3 DNA reads TGTGCCAGCTGGCCTCAAATAGGGGGCCCAGATACGCAGTATTTT. It specifies CASWPQIGGPDTQYF.